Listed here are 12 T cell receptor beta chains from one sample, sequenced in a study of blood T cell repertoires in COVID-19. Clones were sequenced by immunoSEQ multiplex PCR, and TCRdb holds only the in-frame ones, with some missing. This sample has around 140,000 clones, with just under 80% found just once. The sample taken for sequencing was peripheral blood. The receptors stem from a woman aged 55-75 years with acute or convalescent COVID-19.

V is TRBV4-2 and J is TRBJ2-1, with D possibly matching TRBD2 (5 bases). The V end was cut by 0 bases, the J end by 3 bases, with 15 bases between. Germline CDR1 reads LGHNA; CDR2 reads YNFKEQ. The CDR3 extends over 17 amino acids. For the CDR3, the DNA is TGTGCCAGCAGCCAAGATAGTTTGCTAGCCGACTACAATGAGCAGTTCTTC. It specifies CASSQDSLLADYNEQFF.

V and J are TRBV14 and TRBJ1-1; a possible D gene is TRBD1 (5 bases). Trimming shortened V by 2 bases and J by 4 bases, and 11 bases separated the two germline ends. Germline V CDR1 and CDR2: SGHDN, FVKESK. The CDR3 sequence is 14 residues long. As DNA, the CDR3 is TGTGCCAGCAGCCAACAGGGTCTGGGCACTGAAGCTTTCTTT. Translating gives CASSQQGLGTEAFF.

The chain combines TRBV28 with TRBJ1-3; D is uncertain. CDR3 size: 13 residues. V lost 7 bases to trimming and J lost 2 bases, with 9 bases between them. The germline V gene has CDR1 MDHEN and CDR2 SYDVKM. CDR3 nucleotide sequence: TGTGCCAGCAACGGAGGAACTGGAAACACCATATATTTT. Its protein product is CASNGGTGNTIYF.

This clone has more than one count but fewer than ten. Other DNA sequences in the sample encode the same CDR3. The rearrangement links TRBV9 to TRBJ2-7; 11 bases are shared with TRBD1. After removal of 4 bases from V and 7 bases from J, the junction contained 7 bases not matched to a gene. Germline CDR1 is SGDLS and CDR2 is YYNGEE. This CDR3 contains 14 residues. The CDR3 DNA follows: TGTGCCAGCAGCCCAGGACAGGGGGCCAGGGAGCAGTACTTC. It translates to CASSPGQGAREQYF.

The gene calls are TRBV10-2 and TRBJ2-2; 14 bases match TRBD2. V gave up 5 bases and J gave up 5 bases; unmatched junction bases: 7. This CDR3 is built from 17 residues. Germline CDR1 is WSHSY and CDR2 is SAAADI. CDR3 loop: CASSWTSGGSGTGELFF. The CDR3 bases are TGCGCCAGCAGTTGGACTAGCGGGGGGTCGGGAACCGGGGAGCTGTTTTTT.

The CDR3 loop is CASSLVATYEQYF. The CDR3 coding sequence is TGCGCCAGCAGCTTGGTGGCCACCTACGAGCAGTACTTC. The chain has TRBV5-1 and TRBJ2-7; D is unresolved. Trimming removed 0 bases at V and 2 bases at J, with 6 bases between. This CDR3 has 13 residues. Germline CDR1 SGHRS, CDR2 YFSETQ.

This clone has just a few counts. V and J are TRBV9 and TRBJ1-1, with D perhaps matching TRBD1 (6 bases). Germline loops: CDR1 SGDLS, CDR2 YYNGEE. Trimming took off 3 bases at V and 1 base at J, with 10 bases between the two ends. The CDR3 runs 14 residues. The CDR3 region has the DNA TGTGCCAGCAGCGCAGGACAGCCGAACACTGAAGCTTTCTTT. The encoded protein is CASSAGQPNTEAFF.

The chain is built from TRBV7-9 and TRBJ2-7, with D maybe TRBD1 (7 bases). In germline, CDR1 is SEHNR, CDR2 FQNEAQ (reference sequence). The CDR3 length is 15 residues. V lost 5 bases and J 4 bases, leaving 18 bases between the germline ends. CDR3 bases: TGTGCCAGCAGCCCCTATCAGGGGGGCGAGTACGAGCAGTACTTC. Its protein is CASSPYQGGEYEQYF.

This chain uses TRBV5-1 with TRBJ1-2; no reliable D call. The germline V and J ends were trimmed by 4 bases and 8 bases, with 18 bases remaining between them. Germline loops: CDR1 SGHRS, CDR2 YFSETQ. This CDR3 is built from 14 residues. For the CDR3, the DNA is TGCGCCAGCAGCGCCGGCCTGGCGGCTTGGGGCTACACCTTC. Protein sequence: CASSAGLAAWGYTF.

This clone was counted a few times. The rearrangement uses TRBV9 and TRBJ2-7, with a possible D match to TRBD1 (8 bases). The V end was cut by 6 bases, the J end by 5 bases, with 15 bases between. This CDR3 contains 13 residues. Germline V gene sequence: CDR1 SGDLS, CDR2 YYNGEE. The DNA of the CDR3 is TGTGCCAGCAAGGCACAGGGGGGGCACGAGCAGTACTTC. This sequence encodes CASKAQGGHEQYF.

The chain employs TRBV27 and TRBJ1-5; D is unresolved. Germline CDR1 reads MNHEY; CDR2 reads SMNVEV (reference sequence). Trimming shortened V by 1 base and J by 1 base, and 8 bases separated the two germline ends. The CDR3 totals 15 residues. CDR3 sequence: CASSLLSRSNQPQHF. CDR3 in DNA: TGTGCCAGCAGTTTATTATCGCGGAGCAATCAGCCCCAGCATTTT.

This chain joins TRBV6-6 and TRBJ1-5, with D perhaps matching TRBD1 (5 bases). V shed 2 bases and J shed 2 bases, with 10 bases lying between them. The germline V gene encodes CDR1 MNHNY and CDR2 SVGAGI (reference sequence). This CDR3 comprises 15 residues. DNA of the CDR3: TGTGCCAGCAGTTACGTGACAGTCGGCAATCAGCCCCAGCATTTT. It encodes CASSYVTVGNQPQHF.